This T cell receptor beta chain came from a study of long-term antiretroviral therapy in people with HIV. Run at survey level, the immunoSEQ assay was version v3.0. Some clones are missing from TCRdb's copy, which holds only in-frame ones; the method was immunoSEQ multiplex PCR. Among about 25,000 clones listed, 76% were seen once. There are 15 residues in the CDR3. Germline V gene sequence: CDR1 SEHNR, CDR2 FQNEAQ (reference sequence). Trimming left V 5 bases short and J 0 bases short, with 13 bases between. This receptor was taken from a woman aged 40 to 50 with HIV. Sequencing was performed on unsorted PBMCs, taken 1.1 years before starting antiretroviral therapy. This rearrangement joins TRBV7-9 to TRBJ1-2; perhaps TRBD1 as D (5 bases). The CDR3 is CASSPGGSANYGYTF. The CDR3, as DNA: TGTGCCAGCAGCCCGGGGGGGTCAGCTAACTATGGCTACACCTTC.